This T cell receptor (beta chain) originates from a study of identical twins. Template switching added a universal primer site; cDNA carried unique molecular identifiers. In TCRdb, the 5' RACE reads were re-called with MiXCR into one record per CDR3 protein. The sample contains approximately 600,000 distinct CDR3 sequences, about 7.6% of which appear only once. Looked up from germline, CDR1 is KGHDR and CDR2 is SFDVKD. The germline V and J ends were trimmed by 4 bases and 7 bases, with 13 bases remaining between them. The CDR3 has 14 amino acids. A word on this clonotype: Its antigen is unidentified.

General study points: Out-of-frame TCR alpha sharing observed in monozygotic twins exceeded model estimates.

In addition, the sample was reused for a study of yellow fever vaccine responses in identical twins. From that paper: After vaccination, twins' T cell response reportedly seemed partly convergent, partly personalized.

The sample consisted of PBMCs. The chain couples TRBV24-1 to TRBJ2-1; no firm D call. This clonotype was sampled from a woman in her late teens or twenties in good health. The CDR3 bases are TGTGCCACCAGTGACCCGACCCCGCGGAATGAGCAGTTCTTC. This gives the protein CATSDPTPRNEQFF.